This section outlines one TCR beta chain sequence together with its context. Germline-derived CDR1 and CDR2 are DFQATT and SNEGSKA (reference sequence). This CDR3 has 13 amino acids. The V and J ends lost 6 bases and 4 bases, in that order; junction bases with no gene match: 4. TCRdb re-analysed the multiplex PCR reads in MiXCR, keeping a single row per CDR3 protein. The repertoire includes about 170,000 distinct CDR3 sequences, about 33% of them detected once, and 3% to 4% sits in the top ten. The data were obtained in a study of breast tumors, draining lymph nodes, adjacent tissues. Samples came from axillary lymph nodes draining the breast cancer.

The chain combines TRBV20-1 with TRBJ1-5, with 9 nucleotides matching TRBD1. The receptor was isolated from a female donor with breast cancer. Some clones in this sample may be carry-over from other donors' samples. Sequencing input: axillary lymph node tissue. CDR3 nucleotides: TGCAGTGCGCAGACAGGGGGGAATCAGCCCCAGCATTTT. Translated, it gives CSAQTGGNQPQHF.